One and the same sample provided the 2 T cell receptor beta chains below, sequenced in a study of cytomegalovirus exposure and HLA in healthy donors. Sequencing was performed with immunoSEQ multiplex PCR; in TCRdb, only in-frame clones are kept and a portion is missing. The sample shows more than 120,000 clones, 87% of them seen only once. Sequenced input: PBMCs. The receptors shown here come from a man between 18 and 35 years old in good health and CMV-seropositive.

This clone was seen a single time. The CDR3 nucleotides are TGTGCCAGCAGTTTATATTTCCAGGTGCGCTACGAGCAGTACTTC. Amino acid sequence: CASSLYFQVRYEQYF. The gene calls are TRBV27 and TRBJ2-7; no clear D gene. The CDR3 contains 15 residues. Trimming removed 1 base from V and 3 bases from J, with 13 bases in between. In germline, CDR1 is MNHEY, CDR2 SMNVEV (reference sequence).

J is TRBJ2-3 and V is TRBV11-2; 9 bases match TRBD1. This CDR3 comprises 15 residues. CDR1 is SGHAT, CDR2 FQNNGV, per germline. With V trimmed by 5 bases and J by 4 bases, 7 bases remained unmatched. This chain's CDR3 is CASSLDRGPSDTQYF. The DNA for the CDR3 is TGTGCCAGCAGCCTGGACAGGGGCCCTTCAGATACGCAGTATTTT.